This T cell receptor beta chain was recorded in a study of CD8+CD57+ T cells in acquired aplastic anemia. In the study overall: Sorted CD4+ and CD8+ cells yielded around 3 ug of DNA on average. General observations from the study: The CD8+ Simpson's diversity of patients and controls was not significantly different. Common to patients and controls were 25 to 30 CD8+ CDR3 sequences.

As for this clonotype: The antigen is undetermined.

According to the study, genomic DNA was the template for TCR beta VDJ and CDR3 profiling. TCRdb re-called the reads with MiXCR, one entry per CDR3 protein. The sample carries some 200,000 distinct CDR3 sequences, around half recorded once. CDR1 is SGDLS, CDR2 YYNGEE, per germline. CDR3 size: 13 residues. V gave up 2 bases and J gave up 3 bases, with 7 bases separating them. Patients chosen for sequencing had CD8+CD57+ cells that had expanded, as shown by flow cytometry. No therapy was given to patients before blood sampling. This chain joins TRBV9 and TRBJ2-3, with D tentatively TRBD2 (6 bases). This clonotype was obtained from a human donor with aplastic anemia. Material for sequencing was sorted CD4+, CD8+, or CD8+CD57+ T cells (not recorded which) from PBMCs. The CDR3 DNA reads TGTGCCAGCAGCGTGCTAGCGACAGATACGCAGTATTTT. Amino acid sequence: CASSVLATDTQYF.